This T cell receptor beta chain was found in a study of shared clonotypes between healthy human individuals. Findings and caveats of the study: Generation probabilities were higher for clonotypes shared across all four sorted-subset donors than for unshared ones.

About this clone: Its antigen is as yet unknown.

For each subset, genomic DNA was distributed in equal portions over several immunoSEQ plates. Sorted-subset replicate PCR reactions contained around 220 ng DNA, corresponding to approximately 30,000 T cell genomes. Generated by immunoSEQ multiplex PCR, the TCRdb table keeps only in-frame clones and is missing some. The data contain more than 2,000,000 clones, just over 90% of them singletons. Germline-derived CDR1 and CDR2 are MDHEN and SYDVKM. There are 16 residues in the CDR3. The junction had 9 bases not matched to a gene; V was cut back by 4 bases and J by 7 bases. Sequencing was done on a sample of naive CD4+ T cells sorted from blood. Subset indicated: CD45RA+ positively selected. The sequence was obtained from a man between 18 and 29 years old in good health. The rearrangement links TRBV28 to TRBJ2-5; 13 bases agree with TRBD2. CDR3 nucleotides: TGTGCCAGCAGTTCAGGACTAGCGGGGGTGGAAGGGACCCAGTACTTC. This gives the protein CASSSGLAGVEGTQYF.